This T cell receptor beta chain comes out of a study of T cells in Graves' hyperthyroidism and ophthalmopathy. The V segment lost 3 bases and the J segment 4 bases; nucleotides outside the gene matches: 11. Germline V gene sequence: CDR1 GTSNPN, CDR2 SVGIG (reference sequence). The CDR3 runs to 15 residues. This clonotype was counted many times. Regions amplified from RNA transcripts were the TCR beta CDR3 regions. The TCR CDR3 was amplified in a first-round RT-PCR using the HTBI primer set. MiXCR, run by TCRdb on the multiplex PCR reads, gives a single entry per CDR3 protein. This table holds a few hundred thousand distinct CDR3 sequences, approximately 21% found once.

The sequenced sample was blood. The rearrangement joins TRBV30 to TRBJ1-1, with 7 bases aligning to TRBD1. The TCR comes from a man between 25 and 39 years old with Graves' ophthalmopathy. CDR3 nucleotide sequence: TGTGCCTGGAGCCCCCGACAGGGCAGGAGCACTGAAGCTTTCTTT. It encodes CAWSPRQGRSTEAFF.